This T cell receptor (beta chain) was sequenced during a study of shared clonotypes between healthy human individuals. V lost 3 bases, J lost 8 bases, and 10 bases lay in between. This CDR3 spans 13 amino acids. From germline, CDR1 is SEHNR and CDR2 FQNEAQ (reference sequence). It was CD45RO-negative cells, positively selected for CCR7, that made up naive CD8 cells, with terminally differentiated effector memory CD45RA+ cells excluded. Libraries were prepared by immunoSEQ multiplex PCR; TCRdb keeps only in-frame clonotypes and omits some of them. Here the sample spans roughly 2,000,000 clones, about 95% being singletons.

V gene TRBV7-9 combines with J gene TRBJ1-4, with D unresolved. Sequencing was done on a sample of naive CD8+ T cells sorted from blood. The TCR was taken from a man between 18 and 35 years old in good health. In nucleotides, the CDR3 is TGTGCCAGCAGCTTTCTGACCGGCGAAAAACTGTTTTTT. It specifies CASSFLTGEKLFF.